This T cell receptor beta chain was documented in a study of blood T cell repertoires in COVID-19. V shed 6 bases and J 4 bases; nucleotides not matched to a gene: 6. Germline V CDR1 and CDR2: MNHEY, SVGAGI. This CDR3 is built from 15 residues. Per the original data handling: Cell counts per sample came from amplifying reference gene primers. Here immunoSEQ multiplex PCR was the method, and the copy in TCRdb shows in-frame clones only, minus some. The V and J calls and the clone size are those of that table, but D and trimming were determined from the DNA. The sample contains over 150,000 clones, approximately 83% of which appear only once.

This sequence was found in a woman aged 60 to 75 with COVID-19, enrolled during active disease. The sample taken for sequencing was peripheral blood. V and J are TRBV6-5 and TRBJ1-3; 10 bases match TRBD1. CDR3 loop: CASSRGQGLGNTIYF. CDR3 bases: TGTGCCAGCAGCCGGGGACAGGGGTTAGGAAACACCATATATTTT.